What follows are 19 T cell receptor beta chains derived from one specimen sequenced in a study of blood T cells in healthy people across ages. A second about 6 to 12 cycle PCR used barcoded and J-beta primers. TCRdb re-derived calls from the 5' RACE reads in MiXCR, one entry per CDR3 protein. There are some 1.6 million distinct CDR3 sequences in the sample; around 36% occur only once, and around 11% lies in the top ten. The sequenced sample consisted of blood. These receptors came from a woman aged 30 to 39 in good health.

As regards this clonotype: One junction end does not reproduce the germline sequence, and a read error may be involved. The chain carries TRBV9 and TRBJ2-1, with D maybe TRBD2 (6 bases). Germline CDR1 reads SGDLS; CDR2 reads YYNGEE. The CDR3 sequence is 15 residues long. The CDR3 sequence: CASSTGTSSYNGQFF. CDR3 DNA sequence: TGTGCCAGCAGTACCGGGACTTCCTCCTACAATGGGCAGTTCTTC.

This chain connects TRBV5-8 to TRBJ1-1, with 10 bases lining up with TRBD1. The ends lost 3 bases at V and 7 bases at J; junction bases unmatched: 9. This CDR3 is 15 amino acids long. CDR1 and CDR2 from the germline V gene are SGHTS and YDEGEE. The CDR3 nucleotides are TGTGCCAGCAGCTCGATGACAGGGGGCAGGGGTGAAGCTTTCTTT. It is translated as CASSSMTGGRGEAFF.

The rearrangement joins TRBV3-1 to TRBJ2-7; D uncertain. The CDR3 runs to 14 residues. The ends were cut back, 3 bases at V and 4 bases at J, with 13 bases in the middle. The germline gives CDR1 LGHDT, CDR2 YNNKEL (reference sequence). Here the CDR3 DNA reads TGTGCCAGCAGCCAGAGTCCGAAAAGGTACGAGCAGTACTTC. The encoded protein is CASSQSPKRYEQYF.

This rearrangement joins TRBV2 to TRBJ2-1, with 8 positions matching TRBD1. Germline V gene data show CDR1 as SNHLY and CDR2 as FYNNEI. This CDR3 has 17 residues. V lost 3 bases, J lost 8 bases, and 15 bases stayed unmatched. The CDR3 DNA reads TGTGCCAGCAGTGAGACCCCTGGACAGGGCTTGGGCGATGAGCAGTTCTTC. Amino acid sequence: CASSETPGQGLGDEQFF. Variable domain in full (rest from reference TRBV2 and TRBJ2-1): EPEVTQTPSHQVTQMGQEVILRCVPISNHLYFYWYRQILGQKVEFLVSFYNNEISEKSEIFDDQFSVERPDGSNFTLKIRSTKLEDSAMYFCASSETPGQGLGDEQFFGPGTRLTVL.

This chain connects TRBV27 to TRBJ1-1; TRBD1 aligns across 9 bases. Germline lookup yields CDR1 MNHEY and CDR2 SMNVEV (reference sequence). The CDR3 runs to 12 residues. With 11 bases clipped from V and 10 bases from J, the junction kept 11 bases outside the gene matches. The CDR3 region has the DNA TGTGCCGGCGTTACAGGGGGCGGTGGAGCTTTCTTT. Protein product: CAGVTGGGGAFF.

The J gene is TRBJ2-7, the V gene TRBV6-1, with 7 nucleotides matching TRBD1. Near its end, the DNA agrees better with TRBJ2-5, so the J call may be wrong. The CDR3 totals 14 residues. Germline V CDR1 and CDR2: MNHNS, SASEGT. CDR3 DNA: TGTGCCAGCAGTGGAGGACAGGAAAGAAGGACCCAGTACTTC. This translates into CASSGGQERRTQYF.

To note about this clonotype: A single base separates this from a much larger clone, so it may be a read error. The chain carries TRBV6-6 and TRBJ2-3; D unclear. This CDR3 has 11 residues. The germline V gene encodes CDR1 MNHNY and CDR2 SVGAGI (reference sequence). CDR3 in amino acids: CTSTLGDTQYF. CDR3 DNA: TGTACCAGCACCTTAGGGGATACGCAGTATTTT.

This clonotype was counted only a few times. The chain employs TRBV28 and TRBJ1-5; 7 bases are a match to TRBD1. V was pared by 1 base and J by 2 bases, with 14 bases of the junction left unmatched. CDR3 length: 19 amino acids. The germline V gene encodes CDR1 MDHEN and CDR2 SYDVKM. The CDR3 reads CASSLSPGQAGMGNQPQHF. The CDR3 region has the DNA TGTGCCAGCAGTTTATCCCCAGGACAGGCTGGTATGGGCAATCAGCCCCAGCATTTT.

This rearrangement joins TRBV20-1 to TRBJ2-7; D ambiguous. This CDR3 has 14 residues. V lost 0 bases, J lost 1 base, and 10 bases lay in between. The germline V gene encodes CDR1 DFQATT and CDR2 SNEGSKA (reference sequence). The CDR3 DNA reads TGCAGTGCTAGAGATCTACTCAGATCCTACGAGCAGTACTTC. This gives the protein CSARDLLRSYEQYF.

The chain has TRBV5-1 and TRBJ1-1; 9 bases fit TRBD1. Trimming removed 4 bases from V and 5 bases from J; junction bases left unmatched: 9. The CDR3 sequence is 15 residues long. Germline V gives CDR1 SGHRS, CDR2 YFSETQ. The CDR3 DNA reads TGCGCCAGCAGCCCCCAGGGACAGGGAAGGACTGAAGCTTTCTTT. It specifies CASSPQGQGRTEAFF.

This clonotype was found once. The chain carries TRBV29-1 and TRBJ2-5, with unresolved D. The germline gives CDR1 SQVTM, CDR2 ANQGSEA. The V end lost 5 bases, the J end lost 11 bases, and 24 bases lay between the germline ends. The CDR3 sequence is 14 residues long. The CDR3 DNA sequence: TGCAGCGTTCATCCTCTCCGGTCTTACAATGAACAGTACTTC. Its protein product is CSVHPLRSYNEQYF.

This chain joins TRBV21-1 and TRBJ2-5. TRBV21-1 is described as a pseudogene. The CDR3 covers 14 residues. CDR3 nucleotide sequence: TGTGCCAGCAGCAACGATCGCCACCAAGAGACCCAGTACTTC. It yields the protein CASSNDRHQETQYF.

This rearrangement joins TRBV7-2 to TRBJ2-7, with 10 bases matching TRBD2. From germline, CDR1 is SGHTA and CDR2 FQGNSA. V lost 3 bases to trimming and J lost 0 bases; unmatched junction nucleotides: 2. This CDR3 comprises 15 residues. The CDR3 coding sequence is TGTGCCAGCAGCTTTAGCGGGGGGTACTCCTACGAGCAGTACTTC. It codes for CASSFSGGYSYEQYF.

V gene TRBV9 combines with J gene TRBJ2-3; 9 bases are shared with TRBD2. This CDR3 has 16 amino acids. Germline loops: CDR1 SGDLS, CDR2 YYNGEE. Trimming at V came to 6 bases and at J to 2 bases, leaving 10 bases not matched to a gene. In DNA form, the CDR3 reads TGTGCCAGCAACGTGAGAGCGGGAGGCGACACAGATACGCAGTATTTT. This translates into CASNVRAGGDTDTQYF.

The rearrangement joins TRBV21-1 to TRBJ2-3. TRBV21-1 is tagged as a pseudogene. The CDR3 has 17 residues. CDR3 nucleotides: TGTGCCAGCAGCAAAGGGCTGATTACCAGAACCACAGATACGCAGTATTTT. This sequence encodes CASSKGLITRTTDTQYF.

This clonotype was seen only a few times. This rearrangement joins TRBV15 to TRBJ2-1, with D possibly being TRBD1 (7 bases). Germline-derived CDR1 and CDR2 are LNHNV and YYDKDF (reference sequence). V was cut by 9 bases and J by 4 bases, with 13 bases left in between. The CDR3 spans 13 residues. CDR3: CATRGQRYNEQFF. The CDR3 bases are TGTGCCACGCGGGGACAGCGATACAATGAGCAGTTCTTC.

This chain connects TRBV27 to TRBJ2-3, with TRBD2 as a possible D gene (5 bases). The V end lost 8 bases, the J end lost 9 bases, and 9 bases lay between the germline ends. Germline CDR1 MNHEY, CDR2 SMNVEV (reference sequence). The CDR3 is 10 residues long. CDR3 DNA sequence: TGTGCCAGCGAGGGTGACACGCAGTATTTT. Protein: CASEGDTQYF.

The sample holds a few counts of this clonotype. The chain is built from TRBV4-1 and TRBJ2-1; TRBD2 matches at 11 bases. V was clipped by 2 bases and J by 3 bases; unmatched bases: 3. The germline V gene encodes CDR1 MGHRA and CDR2 YSYEKL. CDR3 size: 16 residues. The CDR3, as DNA: TGCGCCAGCAGCCAACCAACTAGCGGGGGCTACAATGAGCAGTTCTTC. Translating it yields CASSQPTSGGYNEQFF.

This clonotype has more than one count but fewer than ten. The chain has TRBV11-2 and TRBJ2-5, with 7 nucleotides matching TRBD2. V lost 1 base, J lost 5 bases, and 13 bases stayed unmatched. This CDR3 spans 17 amino acids. CDR1 is SGHAT, CDR2 FQNNGV, per germline. CDR3 coding DNA: TGTGCCAGCAGCTTAGGTAGAGCGGGGACCGCCGGGGAGACCCAGTACTTC. This encodes CASSLGRAGTAGETQYF.